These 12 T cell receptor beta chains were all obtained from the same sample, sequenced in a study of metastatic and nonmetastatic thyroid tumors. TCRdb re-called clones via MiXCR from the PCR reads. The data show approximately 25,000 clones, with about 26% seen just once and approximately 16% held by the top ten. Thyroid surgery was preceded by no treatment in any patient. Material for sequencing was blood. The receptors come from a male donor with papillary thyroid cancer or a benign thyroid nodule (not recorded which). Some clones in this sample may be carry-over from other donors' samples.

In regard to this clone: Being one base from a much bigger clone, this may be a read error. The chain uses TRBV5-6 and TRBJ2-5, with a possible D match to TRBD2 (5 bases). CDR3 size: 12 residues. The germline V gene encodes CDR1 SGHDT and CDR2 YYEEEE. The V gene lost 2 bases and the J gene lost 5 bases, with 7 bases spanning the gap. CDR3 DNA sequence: TGTGCCAGCAGCTTATGGAGGGAGACCCAGTACTTC. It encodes CASSLWRETQYF.

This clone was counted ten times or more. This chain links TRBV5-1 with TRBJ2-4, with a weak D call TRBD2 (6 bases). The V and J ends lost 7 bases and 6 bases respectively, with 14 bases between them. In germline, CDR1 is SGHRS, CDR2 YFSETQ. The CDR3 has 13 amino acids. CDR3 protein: CASSNGGVNIQYF. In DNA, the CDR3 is TGCGCCAGCTCAAACGGGGGAGTAAACATTCAGTACTTC.

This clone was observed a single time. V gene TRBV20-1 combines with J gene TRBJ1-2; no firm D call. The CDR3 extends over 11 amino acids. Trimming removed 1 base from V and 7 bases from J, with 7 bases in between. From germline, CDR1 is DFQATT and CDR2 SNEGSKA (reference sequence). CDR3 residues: CSARVSSGYTF. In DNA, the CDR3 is TGCAGTGCTAGAGTTAGTAGTGGCTACACCTTC.

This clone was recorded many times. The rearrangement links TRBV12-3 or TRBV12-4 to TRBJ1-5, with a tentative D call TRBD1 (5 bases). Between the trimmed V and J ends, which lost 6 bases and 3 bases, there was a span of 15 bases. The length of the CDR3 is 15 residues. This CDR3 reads CASRPTGPNNQPQHF. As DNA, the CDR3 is TGTGCCAGCAGGCCTACGGGACCGAACAATCAGCCCCAGCATTTT.

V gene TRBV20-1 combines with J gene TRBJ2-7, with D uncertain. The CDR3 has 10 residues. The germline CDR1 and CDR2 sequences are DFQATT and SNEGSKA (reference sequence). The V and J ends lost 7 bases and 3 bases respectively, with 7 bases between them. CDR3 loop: CSVWVYEQYF. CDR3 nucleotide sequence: TGCAGTGTCTGGGTCTACGAGCAGTACTTC.

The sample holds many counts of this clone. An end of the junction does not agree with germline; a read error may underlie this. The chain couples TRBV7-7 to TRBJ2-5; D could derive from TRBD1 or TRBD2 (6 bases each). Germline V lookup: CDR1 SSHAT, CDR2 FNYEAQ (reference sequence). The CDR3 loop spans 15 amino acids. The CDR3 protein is CASSRDPGAGETQYF. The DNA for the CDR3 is TGTGCTAGCAGCAGGGACCCGGGGGCAGGAGAGACCCAGTACTTC.

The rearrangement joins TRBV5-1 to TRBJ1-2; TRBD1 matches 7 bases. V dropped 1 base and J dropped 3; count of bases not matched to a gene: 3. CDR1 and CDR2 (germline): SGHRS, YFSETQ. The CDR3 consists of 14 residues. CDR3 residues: CASSLRGGDYGYTF. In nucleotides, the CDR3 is TGCGCCAGCAGCTTGAGAGGGGGCGACTATGGCTACACCTTC.

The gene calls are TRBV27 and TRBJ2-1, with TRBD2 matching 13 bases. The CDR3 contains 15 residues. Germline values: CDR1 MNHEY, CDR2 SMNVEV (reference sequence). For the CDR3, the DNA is TGTGCGATCGTAAGGACTAGCGGGGGATACAATGAGCAGTTCTTC. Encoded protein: CAIVRTSGGYNEQFF.

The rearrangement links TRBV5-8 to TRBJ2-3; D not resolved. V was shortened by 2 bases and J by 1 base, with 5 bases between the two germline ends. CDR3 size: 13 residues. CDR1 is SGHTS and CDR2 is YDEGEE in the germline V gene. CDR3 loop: CASSFVCTDTQYF. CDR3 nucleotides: TGTGCCAGCAGCTTTGTTTGCACAGATACGCAGTATTTT. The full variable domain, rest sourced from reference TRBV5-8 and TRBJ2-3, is EAGVTQSPTHLIKTRGQQATLRCSPISGHTSVYWYQQALGLGLQFLLWYDEGEERNRGNFPPRFSGRQFPNYSSELNVNALELEDSALYLCASSFVCTDTQYFGPGTRLTVL.

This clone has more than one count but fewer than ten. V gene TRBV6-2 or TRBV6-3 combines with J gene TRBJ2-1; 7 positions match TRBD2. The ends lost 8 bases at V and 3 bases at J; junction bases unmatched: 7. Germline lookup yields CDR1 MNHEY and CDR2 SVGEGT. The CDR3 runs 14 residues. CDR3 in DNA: TGTGCCAGCGGAGGCGGGAGTTTCTACAATGAGCAGTTCTTC. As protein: CASGGGSFYNEQFF.

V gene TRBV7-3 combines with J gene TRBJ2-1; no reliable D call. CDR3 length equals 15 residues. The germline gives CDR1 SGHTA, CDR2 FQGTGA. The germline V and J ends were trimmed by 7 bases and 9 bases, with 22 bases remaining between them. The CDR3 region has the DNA TGTGCCAGCATTTTATCCCTGTCGGGTTCGAGTGAGCAGTTCTTC. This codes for CASILSLSGSSEQFF.

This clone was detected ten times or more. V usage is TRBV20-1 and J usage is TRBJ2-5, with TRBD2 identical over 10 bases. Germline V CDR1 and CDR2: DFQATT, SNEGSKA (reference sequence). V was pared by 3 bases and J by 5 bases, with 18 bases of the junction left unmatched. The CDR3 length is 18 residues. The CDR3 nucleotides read TGCAGTGCTAGCTCTAGCGGGAGCGTGTATCAGCTCAGGGAGACCCAGTACTTC. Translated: CSASSSGSVYQLRETQYF.